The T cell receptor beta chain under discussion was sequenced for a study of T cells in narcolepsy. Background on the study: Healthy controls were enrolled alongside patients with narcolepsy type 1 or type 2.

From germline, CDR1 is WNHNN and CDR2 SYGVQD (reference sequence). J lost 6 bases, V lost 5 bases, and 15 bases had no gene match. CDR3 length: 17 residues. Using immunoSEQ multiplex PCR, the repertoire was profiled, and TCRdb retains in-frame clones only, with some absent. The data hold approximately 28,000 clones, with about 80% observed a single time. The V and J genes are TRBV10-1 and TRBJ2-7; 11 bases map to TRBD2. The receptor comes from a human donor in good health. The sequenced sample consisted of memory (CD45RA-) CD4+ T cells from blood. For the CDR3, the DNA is TGCGCCAGCAGTCAGACTAGCGGGGAATCGGTAATGAGCGAGCAGTACTTC. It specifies CASSQTSGESVMSEQYF.